The 20 T cell receptor delta chains below were found in one sample sequenced in a study of γδ T cells in repeated Plasmodium falciparum infection. Flow sorting of PBMC yielded separate Vgamma9/Vdelta2+ and Vdelta2-negative gammadelta T cell populations for bulk repertoire analysis. TCRdb called clones from the multiplex PCR reads again using CATT. This sample has 75,000 to 95,000 delta-chain clones, with 0.95% to 1% found just once. Sequencing was done on a sample of gamma-delta T cells from blood. The receptors were gathered from a pool of human donors (malaria-infected and uninfected, not separated).

This clone has a handful of counts. A far larger clone is only one base removed, so a read error is likely. Other nucleotide sequences from this sample produce the same CDR3. V usage is TRDV2 and J usage is TRDJ1; D not certain. The J gene comes from matching the DNA to germline here; TCRdb lacks it. This CDR3 spans 14 amino acids. CDR1 and CDR2 (germline): GEAIGNYY, EKD. The V end was cut by 1 base, the J end by 8 bases, with 16 bases between. The CDR3 DNA sequence: TGTGCCTGTGACACGGTTGGGCCGCGGAACAAACTCATCTTT. Protein: CACDTVGPRNKLIF.

This clone was seen more than once but under ten times. The protein in TCRdb stems from a much larger clone and differs at residue 6 from this DNA's translation, likely a read error; here the protein is translated from the DNA. The J gene is TRDJ1, the V gene TRDV1, with D possibly being TRDD3 (6 bases). The CDR3 spans 20 residues. V gave up 1 base and J gave up 3 bases, with 27 bases separating them. CDR1 TSWWSYY and CDR2 QGS come from the germline V gene. The CDR3 here is CALGERRGSPRWDKADKLIF. CDR3 nucleotide sequence: TGTGCTCTTGGGGAACGAAGGGGCTCCCCACGATGGGATAAAGCCGATAAACTCATCTTT.

In the case of this clone: This DNA's translation differs at residue 10 from TCRdb's protein, which comes from a much larger clone; a read error is likely, and the protein shown is translated from the DNA. This sequence joins TRDV1 and TRDJ1, with TRDD2 identical over 9 bases. The germline V gene has CDR1 TSWWSYY and CDR2 QGS. The CDR3 consists of 18 residues. Unmatched junction bases numbered 15, after V lost 4 bases and J lost 3 bases. CDR3 amino acids: CALGGGLPTRERADKLIF. DNA of the CDR3: TGTGCTCTTGGGGGGGGCCTTCCTACACGTGAGCGGGCCGATAAACTCATCTTT.

This clone rates as medium-sized. The sample carries other DNA sequences with the same CDR3. The gene calls are TRDV2 and TRDJ1, with unresolved D. The length of the CDR3 is 16 residues. With 6 bases removed from V and 0 bases from J, the gap between germline ends came to 19 bases. Germline V gene sequence: CDR1 GEAIGNYY, CDR2 EKD. The CDR3 bases are TGTGCCTGTCGCGATGCGGTGAGGGGTTACACCGATAAACTCATCTTT. Its translation is CACRDAVRGYTDKLIF.

A word on this clone: TCRdb's protein for this DNA is that of a much larger clone and differs from the translation at residue 3, likely a read error; the protein shown is the DNA translation. V gene TRDV2 combines with J gene TRDJ1, with 12 positions matching TRDD3. The CDR3 has 21 residues. Germline V gene sequence: CDR1 GEAIGNYY, CDR2 EKD. This chain's CDR3 is CARDRCLPTTGGYRSTDKLIF. The CDR3, as DNA: TGTGCCCGTGATCGGTGCCTTCCTACTACTGGGGGATACAGGTCCACCGATAAACTCATCTTT.

Concerning this clone: A far bigger clonotype differs at one base, so this is likely a read error. This same CDR3 is encoded by further DNA sequences in the sample. CDR3: CACDPLLQGAGGPVKLIF. CDR3 sequence (DNA): TGTGCCTGTGACCCCCTACTACAGGGGGCTGGGGGACCCGTTAAACTCATCTTT. V is TRDV2 and J is TRDJ1, with 8 bases that match TRDD3. TCRdb records no J gene; here it was assigned by comparing the DNA to germline. In germline, CDR1 is GEAIGNYY, CDR2 EKD. CDR3 length: 18 amino acids. The ends lost 3 bases at V and 7 bases at J; junction bases unmatched: 21.

Comment on this clone: The protein that TCRdb holds for this DNA derives from a much larger clone and differs from the translated DNA at residue 11, which likely indicates a read error; the protein shown here is translated from the DNA. The J gene is TRDJ1, the V gene TRDV2, with D perhaps TRDD3 (5 bases). In the absence of a J gene in TCRdb, the DNA was matched to germline to assign it here. Germline V gives CDR1 GEAIGNYY, CDR2 EKD. The CDR3 sequence is 14 residues long. CDR3 nucleotide sequence: TGTGCCTGTGACACCGTAACGGGGAACGATGAACTCATCTTT. As protein: CACDTVTGNDELIF.

This clone was found a few times. This sequence is one base from a far larger clone and is likely a read error. This specimen includes other DNA sequences encoding the same CDR3. This sequence joins TRDV1 and TRDJ1; 10 bases fit TRDD3. Matching the DNA to germline supplied the J gene, which TCRdb does not give. The CDR3 covers 19 residues. In germline, CDR1 is TSWWSYY, CDR2 QGS. Trimming took 9 bases from V and 1 from J; bases not matched to a gene: 20. CDR3 protein: CALSFAGGYRLRGTDKLIF. The CDR3 DNA reads TGTGCTCTCTCCTTCGCTGGGGGATATCGACTCCGCGGCACCGATAAACTCATCTTT.

This clone was recorded at least ten times. The protein TCRdb gives is from a much larger clone and does not agree with this DNA's translation at residue 3, likely a read error; the protein shown here comes from the DNA. This chain joins TRDV2 and TRDJ1, with 12 nucleotides matching TRDD3. Per the germline V gene, CDR1 is GEAIGNYY and CDR2 is EKD. After removal of 9 bases from V and 0 bases from J, the junction contained 16 bases not matched to a gene. This CDR3 region has 18 residues. CDR3 DNA: TGTGCCCGTTATACCGTACTGGGGGATACTCAGTACACCGATAAACTCATCTTT. Translated, it gives CARYTVLGDTQYTDKLIF.

Turning to this clone: TCRdb has a much larger clone's protein, which differs at residue 15 from the translation of this DNA, likely because of a read error; what is shown is the protein translated from the DNA. The chain employs TRDV2 and TRDJ1, with a weak D call TRDD3 (6 bases). This CDR3 has 18 residues. Germline V gene sequence: CDR1 GEAIGNYY, CDR2 EKD. V was trimmed by 0 bases and J by 10 bases, leaving 29 bases between them. The CDR3 region is CACDTARLWGHNVKILIF. CDR3 coding DNA: TGTGCCTGTGACACCGCGAGATTGTGGGGGCACAATGTCAAAATACTCATCTTT.

This clone was observed a few times. The protein TCRdb lists belongs to a much larger clone and differs from this DNA's translation at residue 24, which points to a read error; the protein shown is made from the DNA. The V gene corresponds to TRDV1; no J gene was called; TRDD3 reflects the table's D call only, with no check against the DNA. CDR3 length: 25 residues. Germline CDR1 TSWWSYY, CDR2 QGS. In DNA, the CDR3 is TGTGCTCTTGGGGAAGTGGGCCTACACCTGGGGGATGAAGTGAGGAGGCCACTGTACACCGATAAACTCACCTTT. Encoded protein: CALGEVGLHLGDEVRRPLYTDKLTF.

By share, this clone counts as medium-sized. This sample also contains other DNA sequences that code for the same CDR3. The DNA for the CDR3 is TGTGCCTGGGGATTCTCGTACTGGGGGATACTCGATAAACTCATCTTT. As protein: CAWGFSYWGILDKLIF. The rearrangement joins TRDV2 to TRDJ1; 12 bases line up with TRDD3. Germline CDR1 reads GEAIGNYY; CDR2 reads EKD. V dropped 7 bases and J dropped 4; count of bases not matched to a gene: 12. The CDR3 covers 16 residues.

Worth noting for this clone: The protein in TCRdb stems from a much larger clone and differs at residue 10 from this DNA's translation, likely a read error; here the protein is translated from the DNA. This chain uses TRDV1 with TRDJ1; perhaps TRDD2 as D (5 bases). Between the trimmed V and J ends, which lost 2 bases and 1 base, there was a span of 20 bases. Germline V gives CDR1 TSWWSYY, CDR2 QGS. The CDR3 has 18 residues. The CDR3 DNA sequence: TGTGCTCTTGGGGAAGAAACCCCTACTGTGGGTTTCACCGATAAACTCATCTTT. This translates into CALGEETPTVGFTDKLIF.

Remarks on this clone: TCRdb shows a much larger clone's protein in place of this DNA's translation, and the two differ at residue 3, likely through a read error; the protein shown is translated from the DNA. The chain recombines TRDV2 with TRDJ1; 10 nucleotides agree with TRDD3. The length of the CDR3 is 16 residues. Germline CDR1 and CDR2: GEAIGNYY and EKD. The CDR3 loop is CARDRLGDEDTDKLIF. CDR3 in DNA: TGTGCCCGTGACCGACTGGGGGATGAGGACACCGATAAACTCATCTTT.

This clone has a handful of counts. TCRdb attributes to this sequence the protein of a much larger clone, which differs from the DNA translation at residue 8; a read error is likely, and the protein displayed is translated from the DNA. This chain links TRDV1 with TRDJ1; D remains ambiguous. Trimming took off 5 bases at V and 0 bases at J, with 16 bases between the two ends. The germline gives CDR1 TSWWSYY, CDR2 QGS. This CDR3 has 16 amino acids. The CDR3 reads CALGNKNSEDTDKLIF. The CDR3 nucleotides are TGTGCTCTTGGGAATAAAAACAGTGAAGACACCGATAAACTCATCTTT.

Worth noting for this clone: The TCRdb protein comes from a much larger clone and disagrees with this DNA's translation at residue 8, likely due to a read error; the protein given here is derived from the DNA. The CDR3, as DNA: TGTGCCTTTAGAGGGGTTAGGCCGGGCCTACAGGGTGGGGGATTACTGTACACCGATAAACTCATCTTT. This translates into CAFRGVRPGLQGGGLLYTDKLIF. The genes are TRDV3 and TRDJ1, with 8 bases lining up with TRDD3. TCRdb carries no J gene annotation; the J gene was assigned here by matching the DNA with germline. J lost 0 bases, V lost 0 bases, and 30 bases had no gene match. The CDR3 is 23 residues long. CDR1 is TVYSNPD, CDR2 GDNSRS, per germline (reference sequence).

As for this clone: A far larger clone is off by one base, so a read error is likely. This sample includes further DNA sequences coding for the same CDR3. This chain links TRDV1 with TRDJ1, with TRDD3 identical over 7 bases. The V gene's germline CDR1 is TSWWSYY and CDR2 QGS. The CDR3 totals 20 residues. V lost 2 bases, J lost 0 bases, and 18 bases stayed unmatched. The CDR3 nucleotides are TGTGCTCTTGGGGAAAAGGAGGATACGCCGTACTTGCTGTACACCGATAAACTCATCTTT. It translates to CALGEKEDTPYLLYTDKLIF.

About this clone: The protein that TCRdb holds for this DNA derives from a much larger clone and differs from the translated DNA at residue 12, which likely indicates a read error; the protein shown here is translated from the DNA. V gene TRDV2 combines with J gene TRDJ1; 8 bases line up with TRDD3. V dropped 3 bases and J dropped 6; count of bases not matched to a gene: 14. Germline lookup yields CDR1 GEAIGNYY and CDR2 EKD. This CDR3 has 16 residues. CDR3 coding DNA: TGTGCCTGTGACCTCCTCGCTGGGGGAAACCACTATAAACTCATCTTT. Residues: CACDLLAGGNHYKLIF.

This clone was observed a few times. The amino acid sequence in TCRdb belongs to a much larger clone and departs from this DNA's translation at residue 14, likely a sequencing read error; the sequence shown is translated from the DNA. V usage is TRDV2 and J usage is TRDJ1, with 8 bases aligning to TRDD3. TCRdb carries no J gene annotation; the J gene was assigned here by matching the DNA with germline. Per the germline V gene, CDR1 is GEAIGNYY and CDR2 is EKD. This CDR3 region has 18 residues. As DNA, the CDR3 is TGTGCCTGTGACACCGTCGCACTGGGGGCCCGGTACACCTATAAACTCATCTTT. It yields the protein CACDTVALGARYTYKLIF.

In regard to this clone: This is likely an artifact of a read error, given a far larger clone one base away. Other DNA sequences in this specimen translate into the identical CDR3. V gene TRDV1 combines with J gene TRDJ2, with 9 nucleotides matching TRDD3. TCRdb offers no J gene call, so here the DNA was matched to germline to obtain one. CDR1 and CDR2 (germline): TSWWSYY, QGS. The CDR3 totals 19 residues. The trim removed 5 bases at V and 3 bases at J, leaving 16 bases unmatched. CDR3 amino acids: CALGQTIRGIPSLTAQLFF. The DNA of the CDR3 is TGTGCTCTTGGGCAAACGATAAGGGGGATACCATCTCTGACAGCACAACTCTTCTTT.